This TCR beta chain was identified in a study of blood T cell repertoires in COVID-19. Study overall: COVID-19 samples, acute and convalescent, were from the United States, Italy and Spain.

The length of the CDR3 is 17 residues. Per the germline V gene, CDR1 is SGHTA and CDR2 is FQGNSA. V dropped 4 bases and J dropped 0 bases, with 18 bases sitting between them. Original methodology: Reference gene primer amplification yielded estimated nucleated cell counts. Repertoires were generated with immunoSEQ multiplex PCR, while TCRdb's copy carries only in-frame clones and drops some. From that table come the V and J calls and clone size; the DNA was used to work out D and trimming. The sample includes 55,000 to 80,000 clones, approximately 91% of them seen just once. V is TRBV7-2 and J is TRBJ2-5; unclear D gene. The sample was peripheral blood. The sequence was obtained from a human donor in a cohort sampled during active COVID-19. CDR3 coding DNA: TGTGCCAGCAGCTCTAGGCCACTCCTCGGCAACCAAGAGACCCAGTACTTC. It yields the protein CASSSRPLLGNQETQYF.